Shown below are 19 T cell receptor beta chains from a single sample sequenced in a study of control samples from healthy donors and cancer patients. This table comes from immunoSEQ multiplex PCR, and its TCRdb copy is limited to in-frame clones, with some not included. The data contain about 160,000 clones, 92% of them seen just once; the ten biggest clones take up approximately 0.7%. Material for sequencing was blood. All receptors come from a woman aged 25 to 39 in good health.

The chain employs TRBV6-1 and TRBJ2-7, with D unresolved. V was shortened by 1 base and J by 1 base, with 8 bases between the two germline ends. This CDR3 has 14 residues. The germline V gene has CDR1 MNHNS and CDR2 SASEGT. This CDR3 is CASSEVGKSYEQYF. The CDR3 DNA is TGTGCCAGCAGTGAAGTGGGCAAGTCCTACGAGCAGTACTTC.

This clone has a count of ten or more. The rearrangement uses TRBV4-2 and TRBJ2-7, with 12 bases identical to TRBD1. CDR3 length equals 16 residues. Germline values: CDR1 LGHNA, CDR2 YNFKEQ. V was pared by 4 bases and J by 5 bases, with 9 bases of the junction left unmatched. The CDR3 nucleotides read TGTGCCAGCAGCCCGAATACCGGGACAGGGGGCCACGAGCAGTACTTC. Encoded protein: CASSPNTGTGGHEQYF.

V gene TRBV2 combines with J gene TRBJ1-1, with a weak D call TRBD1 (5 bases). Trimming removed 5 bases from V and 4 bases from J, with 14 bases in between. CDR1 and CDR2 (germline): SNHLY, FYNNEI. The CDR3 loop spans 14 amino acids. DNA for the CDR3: TGTGCCAGCAGTTCGTGGGGACCGGTCACTGAAGCTTTCTTT. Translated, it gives CASSSWGPVTEAFF.

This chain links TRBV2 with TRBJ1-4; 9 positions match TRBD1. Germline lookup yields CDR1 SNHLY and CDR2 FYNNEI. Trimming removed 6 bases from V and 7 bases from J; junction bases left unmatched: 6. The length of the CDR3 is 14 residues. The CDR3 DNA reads TGTGCCAGCAGCCCTGACAGGGGGAGTGAAAAACTGTTTTTT. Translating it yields CASSPDRGSEKLFF.

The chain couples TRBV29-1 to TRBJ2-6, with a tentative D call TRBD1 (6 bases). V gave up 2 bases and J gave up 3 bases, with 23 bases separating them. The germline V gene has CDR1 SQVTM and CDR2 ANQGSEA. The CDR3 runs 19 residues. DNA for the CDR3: TGCAGCGTTGAAACCCAGGGGCTAGAAGGGAGTTTTGGGGCCAACGTCCTGACTTTC. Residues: CSVETQGLEGSFGANVLTF.

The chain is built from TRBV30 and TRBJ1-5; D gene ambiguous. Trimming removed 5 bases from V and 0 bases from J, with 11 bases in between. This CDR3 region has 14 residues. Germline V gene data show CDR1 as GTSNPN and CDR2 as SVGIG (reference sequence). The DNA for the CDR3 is TGTGCCTGGGGCCCGCTGGTTAGCAATCAGCCCCAGCATTTT. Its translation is CAWGPLVSNQPQHF.

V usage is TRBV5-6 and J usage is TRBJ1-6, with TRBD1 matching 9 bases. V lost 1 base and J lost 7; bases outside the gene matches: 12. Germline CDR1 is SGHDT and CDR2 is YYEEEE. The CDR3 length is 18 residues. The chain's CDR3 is CASSLFPSGTGRNSPLHF. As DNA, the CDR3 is TGTGCCAGCAGCTTGTTTCCGTCCGGGACAGGGAGAAATTCACCCCTCCACTTT. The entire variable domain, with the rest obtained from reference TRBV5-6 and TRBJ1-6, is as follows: DAGVTQSPTHLIKTRGQQVTLRCSPKSGHDTVSWYQQALGQGPQFIFQYYEEEERQRGNFPDRFSGHQFPNYSSELNVNALLLGDSALYLCASSLFPSGTGRNSPLHFGNGTRLTVT.

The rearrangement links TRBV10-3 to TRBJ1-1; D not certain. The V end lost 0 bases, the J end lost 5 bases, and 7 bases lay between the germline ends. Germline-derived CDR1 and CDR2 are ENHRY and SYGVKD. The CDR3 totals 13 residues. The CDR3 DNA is TGTGCCATCAGTGAGTCGAGGGTGACTGAAGCTTTCTTT. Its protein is CAISESRVTEAFF.

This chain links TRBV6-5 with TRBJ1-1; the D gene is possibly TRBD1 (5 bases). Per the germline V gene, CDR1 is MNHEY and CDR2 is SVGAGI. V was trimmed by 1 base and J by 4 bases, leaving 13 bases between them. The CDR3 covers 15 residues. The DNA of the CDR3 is TGTGCCAGCAGTTACTACAAAGCAGGGATCACTGAAGCTTTCTTT. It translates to CASSYYKAGITEAFF.

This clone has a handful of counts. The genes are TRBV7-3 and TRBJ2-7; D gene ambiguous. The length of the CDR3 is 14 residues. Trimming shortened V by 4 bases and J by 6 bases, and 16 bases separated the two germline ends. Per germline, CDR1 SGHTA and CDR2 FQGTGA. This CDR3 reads CASSSTPGSVEQYF. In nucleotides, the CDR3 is TGTGCCAGCAGCTCAACCCCTGGATCGGTCGAGCAGTACTTC.

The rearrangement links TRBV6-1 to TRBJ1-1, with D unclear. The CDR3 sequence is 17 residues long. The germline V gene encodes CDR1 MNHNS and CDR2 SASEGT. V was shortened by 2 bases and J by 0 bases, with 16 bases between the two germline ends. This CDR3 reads CASSEIGQVTMNTEAFF. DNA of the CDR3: TGTGCCAGCAGTGAAATTGGGCAGGTGACTATGAACACTGAAGCTTTCTTT.

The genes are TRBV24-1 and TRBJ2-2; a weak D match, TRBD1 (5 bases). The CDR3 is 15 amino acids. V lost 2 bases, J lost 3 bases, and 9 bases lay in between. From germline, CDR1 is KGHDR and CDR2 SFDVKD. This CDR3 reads CATSDWSRDTGELFF. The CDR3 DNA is TGTGCCACCAGTGATTGGTCCAGGGACACCGGGGAGCTGTTTTTT.

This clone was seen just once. The CDR3: CASSGGYEQYF. The CDR3 nucleotides read TGTGCCAGCAGCGGCGGGTACGAGCAGTACTTC. V usage is TRBV2 and J usage is TRBJ2-7, with a possible D match to TRBD2 (5 bases). Looked up from germline, CDR1 is SNHLY and CDR2 is FYNNEI. The CDR3 is 11 residues long. V shed 6 bases and J shed 4 bases, with 7 bases lying between them.

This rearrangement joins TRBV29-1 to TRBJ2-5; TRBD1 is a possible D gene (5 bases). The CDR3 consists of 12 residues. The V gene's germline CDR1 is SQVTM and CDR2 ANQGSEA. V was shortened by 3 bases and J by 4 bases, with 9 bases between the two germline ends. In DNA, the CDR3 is TGCAGCGTTGATAGGGGCAGAGAGACCCAGTACTTC. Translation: CSVDRGRETQYF. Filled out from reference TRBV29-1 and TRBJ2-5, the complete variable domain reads SAVISQKPSRDICQRGTSLTIQCQVDSQVTMMFWYRQQPGQSLTLIATANQGSEATYESGFVIDKFPISRPNLTFSTLTVSNMSPEDSSIYLCSVDRGRETQYFGPGTRLLVL.

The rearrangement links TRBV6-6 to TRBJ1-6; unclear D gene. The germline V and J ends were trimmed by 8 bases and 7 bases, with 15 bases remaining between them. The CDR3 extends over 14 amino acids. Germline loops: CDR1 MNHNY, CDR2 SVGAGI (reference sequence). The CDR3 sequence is CASAPLPVNSPLHF. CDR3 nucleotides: TGTGCCAGCGCCCCGTTACCGGTAAATTCACCCCTCCACTTT.

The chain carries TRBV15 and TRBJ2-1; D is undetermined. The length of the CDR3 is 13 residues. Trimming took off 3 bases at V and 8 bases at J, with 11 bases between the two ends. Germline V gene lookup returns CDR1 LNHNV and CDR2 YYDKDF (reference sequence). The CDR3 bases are TGTGCCACCAGCAGGGCCGCCTGGGATGAGCAGTTCTTC. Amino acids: CATSRAAWDEQFF.

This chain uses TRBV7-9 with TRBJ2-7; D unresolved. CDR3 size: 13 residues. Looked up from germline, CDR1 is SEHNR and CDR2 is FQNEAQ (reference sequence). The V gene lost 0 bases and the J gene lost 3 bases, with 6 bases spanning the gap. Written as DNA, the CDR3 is TGTGCCAGCAGCTTAGCCTTCTTCTACGAGCAGTACTTC. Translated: CASSLAFFYEQYF.

The CDR3 loop reads CASTLIGGPGELFF. The CDR3 region has the DNA TGTGCCAGCACCTTAATCGGGGGGCCCGGGGAGCTGTTTTTT. This chain connects TRBV6-5 to TRBJ2-2, with D tentatively TRBD2 (7 bases). Deletions cut 7 bases from V and 6 bases from J, with 15 bases between. Germline V CDR1 and CDR2: MNHEY, SVGAGI. The CDR3 covers 14 residues.

The CDR3 DNA reads as TGTGCCAGTAATGAGCGGGGAACCTACGAGCAGTACTTC. This sequence encodes CASNERGTYEQYF. The J gene is TRBJ2-7, the V gene TRBV19; 7 nucleotides agree with TRBD2. Germline CDR1 and CDR2: LNHDA and SQIVND (reference sequence). V was clipped by 7 bases and J by 2 bases; unmatched bases: 5. This CDR3 has 13 residues. The full variable domain, in which reference TRBV19 and TRBJ2-7 provide the parts outside the CDR3, is DGGITQSPKYLFRKEGQNVTLSCEQNLNHDAMYWYRQDPGQGLRLIYYSQIVNDFQKGDIAEGYSVSREKKESFPLTVTSAQKNPTAFYLCASNERGTYEQYFGPGTRLTVT.